The subject of this entry is one T cell receptor beta chain. The entry originates in a study of shared clonotypes between healthy human individuals. Amplification in unsorted PBMC replicate PCRs started from approximately 300 ng DNA, which equals around 31,000 T cell genomes. The method was immunoSEQ multiplex PCR; TCRdb's version includes in-frame clones alone and lacks a portion of them. The table has around 500,000 clones, roughly 80% seen once. The CDR3 extends over 13 amino acids. CDR1 and CDR2 from the germline V gene are SGHRS and YFSETQ. The clonotype comes from a woman aged 40-49 years in good health. Some clones in this sample may be carry-over from other donors' samples. Sequences were obtained from PBMCs. The V gene is TRBV5-1, the J gene TRBJ2-5; D is possibly TRBD1 (5 bases). The DNA end is more similar to TRBJ2-7, so the J call may be wrong. This CDR3 is CASRNRDSDEQYF. As DNA, the CDR3 is TGCGCCAGCAGAAATCGAGACAGCGACGAGCAGTACTTC.